The 16 T cell receptor beta chains reported below all come from one sample, sequenced in a study of shared clonotypes between healthy human individuals. Some clones are missing from TCRdb's copy, which holds only in-frame ones; the method was immunoSEQ multiplex PCR. The sample records about 600,000 clones, roughly 97% being singletons. Material for sequencing was naive CD4+ T cells sorted from blood. Subset here: CD45RA+ positively selected. These receptor sequences come from a woman aged 25 to 45 in good health.

This chain joins TRBV19 and TRBJ2-3; 9 bases agree with TRBD1. Germline V gene data show CDR1 as LNHDA and CDR2 as SQIVND (reference sequence). V trimming: 5 bases; J trimming: 4 bases; junction bases outside the gene matches: 10. CDR3 length equals 16 residues. The CDR3 region is CASSASWTGDADTQYF. CDR3 bases: TGTGCCAGTAGTGCTAGTTGGACAGGGGATGCAGATACGCAGTATTTT.

The chain recombines TRBV5-1 with TRBJ1-1; 10 nucleotides match TRBD1. Per the germline V gene, CDR1 is SGHRS and CDR2 is YFSETQ. Losses at the gene ends were 4 bases for V and 0 bases for J; bases not matched to a gene: 9. The CDR3 is 17 amino acids. CDR3 protein: CASSLRDRGSMNTEAFF. The CDR3, as DNA: TGCGCCAGCAGCCTCCGGGACAGGGGATCAATGAACACTGAAGCTTTCTTT.

This chain connects TRBV7-3 to TRBJ1-1; D unclear. This CDR3 contains 14 residues. The V gene lost 6 bases and the J gene lost 4 bases, with 15 bases spanning the gap. CDR1 is SGHTA and CDR2 is FQGTGA in the germline V gene. CDR3 bases: TGTGCCAGCAGTCCAGCCCCCGGGGTCACTGAAGCTTTCTTT. Translating it yields CASSPAPGVTEAFF.

This clone was seen just once. The V gene is TRBV5-4, the J gene TRBJ2-7; D possibly corresponds to TRBD1 (5 bases). V was cut by 0 bases and J by 0 bases, with 7 bases left in between. The CDR3 consists of 14 residues. Germline CDR1 and CDR2: SGHNT and YYREEE (reference sequence). The DNA of the CDR3 is TGTGCCAGCAGCTTGGACAGGTACTCCTACGAGCAGTACTTC. It specifies CASSLDRYSYEQYF.

The chain has TRBV7-6 and TRBJ2-1; TRBD2 matches at 12 bases. V shed 5 bases and J 7 bases; nucleotides not matched to a gene: 12. Germline V gives CDR1 SGHVS, CDR2 FNYEAQ. The CDR3 covers 17 residues. The CDR3 sequence: CASSREGETSGSNEQFF. The DNA for the CDR3 is TGTGCCAGCAGCAGGGAGGGGGAGACTAGCGGGAGTAATGAGCAGTTCTTC.

With respect to this clone: Other DNA sequences of this sample code for an identical CDR3. The V gene is TRBV6-5, the J gene TRBJ1-5, with D possibly being TRBD1 (5 bases). V lost 2 bases and J lost 0, with 5 bases in between. CDR1 is MNHEY, CDR2 SVGAGI, per germline. CDR3 length: 14 amino acids. CDR3 bases: TGTGCCAGCAGTTACGACAGTAGCAATCAGCCCCAGCATTTT. It encodes CASSYDSSNQPQHF.

This chain joins TRBV28 and TRBJ1-5; D remains unclear. The CDR3 consists of 12 residues. Looked up from germline, CDR1 is MDHEN and CDR2 is SYDVKM. V lost 5 bases and J lost 5, with 7 bases in between. The CDR3 is CASSEGYQPQHF. CDR3 coding DNA: TGTGCCAGCAGTGAAGGGTATCAGCCCCAGCATTTT.

The V and J genes are TRBV19 and TRBJ1-4, with 8 nucleotides matching TRBD1. The CDR3 extends over 12 amino acids. Germline lookup yields CDR1 LNHDA and CDR2 SQIVND (reference sequence). V lost 8 bases to trimming and J lost 7 bases; unmatched junction nucleotides: 3. Here the CDR3 DNA reads TGTGCCAGTCGGACAGGGCCTGAAAAACTGTTTTTT. Translating it yields CASRTGPEKLFF.

This chain joins TRBV7-2 and TRBJ2-5; D remains ambiguous. The end of the DNA is better explained by TRBJ2-7, so the J call may be wrong. The CDR3 sequence is 17 residues long. Germline CDR1 is SGHTA and CDR2 is FQGNSA. The CDR3 region has the DNA TGTGCCAGCAGCTTAGGTGCCAACCTACCTTTGGGATACGAGCAGTACTTC. The encoded protein is CASSLGANLPLGYEQYF.

The chain couples TRBV6-1 to TRBJ1-1; D is ambiguous. Germline-derived CDR1 and CDR2 are MNHNS and SASEGT. The CDR3 has 12 residues. V lost 6 bases, J lost 2 bases, and 7 bases lay in between. CDR3 bases: TGTGCCAGCAGCGGATTAAACACTGAAGCTTTCTTT. Amino acids: CASSGLNTEAFF.

The genes are TRBV19 and TRBJ2-5, with D possibly TRBD1 on 6 matching bases. The ends were cut back, 1 base at V and 6 bases at J, with 9 bases in the middle. There are 13 residues in the CDR3. Per the germline V gene, CDR1 is LNHDA and CDR2 is SQIVND (reference sequence). The DNA for the CDR3 is TGTGCCAGTAGTATAGTCAGGGGTCAGACCCAGTACTTC. Its translation: CASSIVRGQTQYF. The variable domain in full, completed from reference TRBV19 and TRBJ2-5, reads DGGITQSPKYLFRKEGQNVTLSCEQNLNHDAMYWYRQDPGQGLRLIYYSQIVNDFQKGDIAEGYSVSREKKESFPLTVTSAQKNPTAFYLCASSIVRGQTQYFGPGTRLLVL.

The CDR3 sequence: CAIRGGRRGEQFF. CDR3 nucleotide sequence: TGTGCCATCCGCGGGGGGCGGAGGGGTGAGCAGTTCTTC. This chain uses TRBV10-3 with TRBJ2-1; 8 bases fit TRBD2. V lost 8 bases and J lost 9; bases outside the gene matches: 9. This CDR3 has 13 amino acids. Germline V gene sequence: CDR1 ENHRY, CDR2 SYGVKD.

The chain carries TRBV7-1 and TRBJ2-7; no clear D gene. TRBV7-1 is recorded as an ORF, its role being uncertain. The CDR3 loop spans 14 amino acids. V was trimmed by 4 bases and J by 3 bases, leaving 13 bases between them. CDR3 bases: TGTGCCAGCAGCTTAACTGCGGTGGGCTACGAGCAGTACTTC. This gives the protein CASSLTAVGYEQYF.

V usage is TRBV20-1 and J usage is TRBJ2-3; D uncertain. The V end was cut by 7 bases, the J end by 6 bases, with 11 bases between. Germline CDR1 DFQATT, CDR2 SNEGSKA (reference sequence). The CDR3 has 11 amino acids. The CDR3 protein is CSVEPGDTQYF. In nucleotides, the CDR3 is TGCAGTGTGGAACCCGGGGATACGCAGTATTTT.

The J gene is TRBJ2-1, the V gene TRBV15; TRBD1 matches at 8 bases. CDR3 length: 15 amino acids. With V trimmed by 4 bases and J by 3 bases, 5 bases remained unmatched. Germline V CDR1 and CDR2: LNHNV, YYDKDF (reference sequence). Written as DNA, the CDR3 is TGTGCCACCAGCACTCAACAGGGGGACTACAATGAGCAGTTCTTC. Its translation: CATSTQQGDYNEQFF.

The rearrangement uses TRBV7-2 and TRBJ2-3; TRBD2 aligns across 11 bases. CDR1 and CDR2 (germline): SGHTA, FQGNSA. The CDR3 is made up of 19 amino acids. V shed 2 bases, J shed 6 bases, and the junction held 16 bases outside the gene matches. The CDR3, as DNA: TGTGCCAGCAGCTTAAGGTACCTAGCGGGAGGCCAGAATCGGGATACGCAGTATTTT. This translates into CASSLRYLAGGQNRDTQYF. Supplemented by reference TRBV7-2 and TRBJ2-3, the full variable domain reads GAGVSQSPSNKVTEKGKDVELRCDPISGHTALYWYRQSLGQGLEFLIYFQGNSAPDKSGLPSDRFSAERTGGSVSTLTIQRTQQEDSAVYLCASSLRYLAGGQNRDTQYFGPGTRLTVL.